Listed here are 19 T cell receptor beta chains from one sample, sequenced in a study of blood T cell repertoires in COVID-19. Measured with immunoSEQ multiplex PCR; TCRdb has only the in-frame clones, and not every one. The data show 250,000 or so clones, 80% to 85% seen once. Sequenced input: PBMCs or T cells enriched from blood (not recorded which). These receptors came from a man between 45 and 60 years old who had recovered from COVID-19.

This clone occurred once. V usage is TRBV6-5 and J usage is TRBJ2-7; 10 bases align to TRBD1. V was clipped by 0 bases and J by 3 bases; unmatched bases: 5. CDR3 size: 16 residues. Germline V gives CDR1 MNHEY, CDR2 SVGAGI. The CDR3 is CASSYSSGQGHYEQYF. CDR3 nucleotide sequence: TGTGCCAGCAGTTACTCCTCGGGACAGGGGCACTACGAGCAGTACTTC.

The chain combines TRBV28 with TRBJ1-6, with D hard to call. With 6 bases removed from V and 9 bases from J, the gap between germline ends came to 9 bases. Germline CDR1 reads MDHEN; CDR2 reads SYDVKM. The CDR3 loop spans 12 amino acids. The CDR3 protein is CASSVSGSPLHF. CDR3 bases: TGTGCCAGCAGCGTTAGTGGTTCACCCCTCCACTTT.

J is TRBJ2-7 and V is TRBV11-2; D is possibly TRBD2 (6 bases). This CDR3 has 15 amino acids. CDR1 and CDR2 (germline): SGHAT, FQNNGV. V shed 5 bases and J shed 0 bases, with 14 bases lying between them. The CDR3 DNA follows: TGTGCCAGCAGCAGCCGGGACTCCTTCTCCTACGAGCAGTACTTC. Its translation: CASSSRDSFSYEQYF.

This clone showed up just once. The chain recombines TRBV5-1 with TRBJ1-5, with D uncertain. The ends were cut back, 1 base at V and 2 bases at J, with 13 bases in the middle. This CDR3 is built from 16 residues. The V gene's germline CDR1 is SGHRS and CDR2 YFSETQ. Here the CDR3 DNA reads TGCGCCAGCAGCTTGATGAGGGAGGGTGGCAATCAGCCCCAGCATTTT. Translated: CASSLMREGGNQPQHF. Based on the CDR3 plus reference TRBV5-1 and TRBJ1-5, the full variable domain is KAGVTQTPRYLIKTRGQQVTLSCSPISGHRSVSWYQQTPGQGLQFLFEYFSETQRNKGNFPGRFSGRQFSNSRSEMNVSTLELGDSALYLCASSLMREGGNQPQHFGDGTRLSIL.

The V call is TRBV27, the J call TRBJ1-1, with a weak D call TRBD1 (6 bases). The V gene's germline CDR1 is MNHEY and CDR2 SMNVEV (reference sequence). V lost 7 bases and J lost 1, with 10 bases in between. The CDR3 contains 13 residues. The CDR3 nucleotides are TGTGCCAGCACTAGGACAGCGAACACTGAAGCTTTCTTT. Encoded protein: CASTRTANTEAFF.

This clone was seen once. The J gene is TRBJ2-2, the V gene TRBV18; 9 bases line up with TRBD2. In germline, CDR1 is KGHSH, CDR2 LQKENI. V gave up 1 base and J gave up 2 bases; unmatched junction bases: 5. The CDR3 contains 17 residues. CDR3 in amino acids: CASSPLSSGANTGELFF. CDR3 in DNA: TGTGCCAGCTCACCACTGTCTAGCGGGGCTAACACCGGGGAGCTGTTTTTT.

V and J are TRBV7-2 and TRBJ2-1, with D maybe TRBD2 (7 bases). The CDR3 loop spans 15 amino acids. V shed 4 bases and J shed 5 bases, with 15 bases lying between them. In germline, CDR1 is SGHTA, CDR2 FQGNSA. CDR3 DNA sequence: TGTGCCAGCAGCTATGGACTAGGGGGTCACAATGAGCAGTTCTTC. Translated, it gives CASSYGLGGHNEQFF.

This sequence joins TRBV11-2 and TRBJ2-2, with D possibly TRBD1 on 5 matching bases. The V gene's germline CDR1 is SGHAT and CDR2 FQNNGV. Between the trimmed V and J ends, which lost 5 bases and 6 bases, there was a span of 10 bases. The CDR3 length is 13 residues. The DNA of the CDR3 is TGTGCCAGCAGCCCCCAGGGCCCCGGGGAGCTGTTTTTT. It specifies CASSPQGPGELFF.

This clone has only a few counts. The V call is TRBV5-1, the J call TRBJ1-5; 10 bases line up with TRBD1. With 4 bases clipped from V and 10 bases from J, the junction kept 8 bases outside the gene matches. Germline V gene lookup returns CDR1 SGHRS and CDR2 YFSETQ. The CDR3 covers 14 residues. CDR3 bases: TGCGCCAGCAGCCATGGACAGGGGGGGGCTCCCCAGCATTTT. Protein: CASSHGQGGAPQHF. The full variable domain, with the rest looked up from reference TRBV5-1 and TRBJ1-5, is KAGVTQTPRYLIKTRGQQVTLSCSPISGHRSVSWYQQTPGQGLQFLFEYFSETQRNKGNFPGRFSGRQFSNSRSEMNVSTLELGDSALYLCASSHGQGGAPQHFGDGTRLSIL.

The chain joins TRBV3-1 (or the pseudogene TRBV3-2) to TRBJ2-3, with TRBD1 as a possible D gene (6 bases). This CDR3 has 17 residues. The germline CDR1 and CDR2 sequences are LGHDT and YNNKEL (reference sequence). V lost 3 bases and J 15 bases, leaving 31 bases between the germline ends. Written as DNA, the CDR3 is TGTGCCAGCAGCCAGGGGGCTGTGCGATCGATCGGGGCAGAGTCTTATTTT. It translates to CASSQGAVRSIGAESYF.

The chain recombines TRBV18 with TRBJ2-1, with 10 positions matching TRBD2. The ends lost 1 base at V and 0 bases at J; junction bases unmatched: 3. There are 17 residues in the CDR3. Germline CDR1 and CDR2: KGHSH and LQKENI. CDR3 sequence: CASSPLAGGTSYNEQFF. Here the CDR3 DNA reads TGTGCCAGCTCACCACTAGCGGGGGGAACCTCCTACAATGAGCAGTTCTTC.

The rearrangement uses TRBV5-1 and TRBJ1-1, with D perhaps matching TRBD1 (6 bases). Germline V CDR1 and CDR2: SGHRS, YFSETQ. There are 12 residues in the CDR3. V was shortened by 4 bases and J by 9 bases, with 13 bases between the two germline ends. The CDR3 DNA follows: TGCGCCAGCAGCGAGACAGGCCCAAAAGCTTTCTTT. Residues: CASSETGPKAFF.

This clone has only one observation. The rearrangement uses TRBV19 and TRBJ1-1, with 9 bases identical to TRBD1. Germline CDR1 and CDR2: LNHDA and SQIVND (reference sequence). The CDR3 runs 17 residues. With 5 bases clipped from V and 5 bases from J, the junction kept 15 bases outside the gene matches. The CDR3 here is CASSPFGTGTKGTEAFF. DNA of the CDR3: TGTGCCAGTAGTCCGTTCGGGACAGGGACAAAGGGAACTGAAGCTTTCTTT.

V gene TRBV7-9 combines with J gene TRBJ2-3; tentatively, D is TRBD1 (6 bases). Germline CDR1 and CDR2: SEHNR and FQNEAQ (reference sequence). CDR3 length equals 14 residues. Trimming shortened V by 5 bases and J by 9 bases, and 18 bases separated the two germline ends. CDR3 region: CASSQGQIQGTQYF. CDR3 nucleotides: TGTGCCAGCAGCCAAGGACAGATTCAGGGCACGCAGTATTTT.

The chain combines TRBV10-3 with TRBJ1-2; D is uncertain. CDR3 length: 11 amino acids. Trimming cost V 4 bases and J 8 bases, with 8 bases left between them. From germline, CDR1 is ENHRY and CDR2 SYGVKD. DNA of the CDR3: TGTGCCATCAGTGCACGGTACGGCTACACCTTC. Its protein product is CAISARYGYTF.

V usage is TRBV19 and J usage is TRBJ1-4; 10 nucleotides match TRBD1. This CDR3 contains 16 residues. The germline gives CDR1 LNHDA, CDR2 SQIVND (reference sequence). Losses at the gene ends were 4 bases for V and 8 bases for J; bases not matched to a gene: 10. CDR3 in amino acids: CASSRGRGQGNEKLFF. The CDR3 DNA reads as TGTGCCAGTAGTAGGGGACGGGGACAGGGGAACGAAAAACTGTTTTTT.

The chain links TRBV3-1 (or the pseudogene TRBV3-2) to TRBJ2-7, with a tentative D call TRBD1 (5 bases). Trimming stripped 1 base from V and 3 bases from J, with 13 bases between. The CDR3 has 15 amino acids. CDR1 and CDR2 (germline): LGHDT, YNNKEL (reference sequence). CDR3: CASSQASGHYYEQYF. The CDR3 DNA follows: TGTGCCAGCAGCCAAGCTTCTGGACACTACTACGAGCAGTACTTC.

This clone has only one observation. This chain connects TRBV7-9 to TRBJ2-5, with 9 positions matching TRBD2. This CDR3 has 14 amino acids. The germline CDR1 and CDR2 sequences are SEHNR and FQNEAQ (reference sequence). Unmatched junction bases numbered 2, after V lost 5 bases and J lost 1 base. In DNA, the CDR3 is TGTGCCAGCAGCCTGACTAGCGGCCAAGAGACCCAGTACTTC. This codes for CASSLTSGQETQYF.

The rearrangement joins TRBV19 to TRBJ1-2, with 7 bases identical to TRBD1. CDR3 length: 16 amino acids. Germline lookup yields CDR1 LNHDA and CDR2 SQIVND (reference sequence). With 4 bases clipped from V and 8 bases from J, the junction kept 16 bases outside the gene matches. The CDR3 nucleotides read TGTGCCAGTAGTACGGGACAGACCACCGTTTTACCCGGCTACACCTTC. This encodes CASSTGQTTVLPGYTF.